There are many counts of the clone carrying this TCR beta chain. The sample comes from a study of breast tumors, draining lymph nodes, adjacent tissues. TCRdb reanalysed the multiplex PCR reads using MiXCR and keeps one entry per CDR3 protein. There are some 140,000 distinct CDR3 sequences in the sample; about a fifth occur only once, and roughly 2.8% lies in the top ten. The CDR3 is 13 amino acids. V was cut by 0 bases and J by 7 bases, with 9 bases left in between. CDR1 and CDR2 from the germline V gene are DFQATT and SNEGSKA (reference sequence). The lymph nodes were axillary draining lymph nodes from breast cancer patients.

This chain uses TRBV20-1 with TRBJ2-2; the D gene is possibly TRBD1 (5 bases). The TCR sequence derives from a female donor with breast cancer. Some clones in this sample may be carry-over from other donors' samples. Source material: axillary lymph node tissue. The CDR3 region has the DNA TGCAGTGCTAGAGAAGCAGGGATCGGGGAGCTGTTTTTT. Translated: CSAREAGIGELFF.